These 17 T cell receptor beta chains were all obtained from the same sample, sequenced in a study of blood T cell repertoires in COVID-19. Profiled with immunoSEQ multiplex PCR; TCRdb holds only in-frame clones, not every one. In the table there are 53,000 or so clones, 65% to 80% of which are singletons. Input material: peripheral blood. All receptors derive from a man between 65 and 80 years old with active or convalescent COVID-19.

This chain connects TRBV29-1 to TRBJ2-7; 12 nucleotides match TRBD2. The CDR3 runs to 13 residues. From germline, CDR1 is SQVTM and CDR2 ANQGSEA. V dropped 4 bases and J dropped 3; count of bases not matched to a gene: 1. The CDR3 loop reads CSVGTSGNYEQYF. The CDR3 bases are TGCAGCGTTGGGACTAGCGGGAACTACGAGCAGTACTTC.

This chain links TRBV5-6 with TRBJ2-1, with D unresolved. V gave up 4 bases and J gave up 9 bases, with 8 bases separating them. The CDR3 length is 11 residues. CDR1 SGHDT and CDR2 YYEEEE come from the germline V gene. The CDR3 is CASSLAFEQFF. The CDR3 region has the DNA TGTGCCAGCAGCCTGGCGTTTGAGCAGTTCTTC.

This clone was detected only once. V usage is TRBV19 and J usage is TRBJ2-2; the D gene is possibly TRBD1 (6 bases). In germline, CDR1 is LNHDA, CDR2 SQIVND (reference sequence). This CDR3 region has 14 residues. V was trimmed by 7 bases and J by 5 bases, leaving 14 bases between them. CDR3 DNA sequence: TGTGCCAGTACCAGGGGAAAGAGGACCGGGGAGCTGTTTTTT. It translates to CASTRGKRTGELFF.

The chain links TRBV7-2 to TRBJ1-5; maybe TRBD1 (5 bases). V was clipped by 6 bases and J by 0 bases, with 9 bases between them. The germline CDR1 and CDR2 sequences are SGHTA and FQGNSA. There are 14 residues in the CDR3. The CDR3 here is CASRGDSSNQPQHF. CDR3 nucleotides: TGTGCCAGCAGGGGGGACTCTAGCAATCAGCCCCAGCATTTT.

This clone was counted at least ten times. This sequence joins TRBV6-4 and TRBJ1-5; D remains ambiguous. Germline values: CDR1 MRHNA, CDR2 SNTAGT. CDR3 length equals 15 residues. Trimming took 0 bases from V and 2 from J, leaving 8 bases between them. This CDR3 is CASSDSERGNQPQHF. The CDR3, as DNA: TGTGCCAGCAGTGACTCAGAGAGGGGCAATCAGCCCCAGCATTTT.

The rearrangement joins TRBV2 to TRBJ2-1; 9 bases line up with TRBD1. CDR1 and CDR2 from the germline V gene are SNHLY and FYNNEI. V lost 3 bases and J lost 0; bases outside the gene matches: 3. The length of the CDR3 is 16 residues. CDR3 residues: CASSDPDRGSYNEQFF. The CDR3 DNA follows: TGTGCCAGCAGTGATCCGGACAGGGGCTCCTACAATGAGCAGTTCTTC.

The CDR3 loop is CASSPGTGSYEQYF. The CDR3 nucleotides are TGTGCCAGTAGTCCCGGGACAGGCTCCTACGAGCAGTACTTC. This chain connects TRBV19 to TRBJ2-7; 8 nucleotides line up with TRBD1. This CDR3 has 14 residues. Trimming cost V 5 bases and J 0 bases; bases outside gene matches: 3. Germline CDR1 is LNHDA and CDR2 is SQIVND (reference sequence).

This clone was picked up a small number of times. The chain joins TRBV19 to TRBJ1-5; D is possibly TRBD1 (5 bases). Trimming removed 6 bases at V and 2 bases at J, with 14 bases between. The CDR3 runs to 15 residues. Germline values: CDR1 LNHDA, CDR2 SQIVND (reference sequence). CDR3: CASRSYLGGNQPQHF. Written as DNA, the CDR3 is TGTGCCAGTAGGTCATATCTAGGGGGCAATCAGCCCCAGCATTTT.

The CDR3 reads CASSMVRADGHYGYTF. The CDR3 DNA follows: TGTGCCAGCAGCATGGTGAGGGCAGACGGACACTATGGCTACACCTTC. The chain is built from TRBV11-2 and TRBJ1-2; D uncertain. From germline, CDR1 is SGHAT and CDR2 FQNNGV. This CDR3 comprises 16 residues. Deletions cut 5 bases from V and 3 bases from J, with 19 bases between.

The rearrangement uses TRBV18 and TRBJ1-2; 7 positions agree with TRBD1. V lost 3 bases, J lost 2 bases, and 6 bases stayed unmatched. The CDR3 has 15 amino acids. Looked up from germline, CDR1 is KGHSH and CDR2 is LQKENI. The CDR3 nucleotides are TGTGCCAGCTCACCCGACAGGGAAGTAAACTATGGCTACACCTTC. Its protein is CASSPDREVNYGYTF.

CDR3 sequence: CASSPLGMSYGYTF. The CDR3 region has the DNA TGTGCCAGCAGCCCTCTCGGGATGAGCTATGGCTACACCTTC. The V gene is TRBV13, the J gene TRBJ1-2; D gene ambiguous. The CDR3 spans 14 residues. CDR1 PRHDT and CDR2 FYEKMQ come from the germline V gene (reference sequence). The V end lost 5 bases, the J end lost 4 bases, and 14 bases lay between the germline ends.

This chain uses TRBV7-2 with TRBJ2-7, with D possibly TRBD1 on 9 matching bases. Germline V CDR1 and CDR2: SGHTA, FQGNSA. The CDR3 sequence is 15 residues long. V was clipped by 7 bases and J by 4 bases, with 20 bases between them. The CDR3 reads CASNPGGTGIYEQYF. CDR3 nucleotides: TGTGCCAGCAACCCGGGGGGGACAGGGATTTACGAGCAGTACTTC.

This rearrangement joins TRBV12-5 to TRBJ2-2, with D tentatively TRBD2 (6 bases). The CDR3 has 15 amino acids. CDR1 LGHNT and CDR2 FRNRAP come from the germline V gene. The V end lost 5 bases, the J end lost 2 bases, and 12 bases lay between the germline ends. In DNA, the CDR3 is TGTGCTAGTGGTCCCCGGACTACTAACACCGGGGAGCTGTTTTTT. Amino acid sequence: CASGPRTTNTGELFF. Together with reference TRBV12-5 and TRBJ2-2, the CDR3 gives the full variable domain: DARVTQTPRHKVTEMGQEVTMRCQPILGHNTVFWYRQTMMQGLELLAYFRNRAPLDDSGMPKDRFSAEMPDATLATLKIQPSEPRDSAVYFCASGPRTTNTGELFFGEGSRLTVL.

This clone was found once. This chain uses TRBV11-3 with TRBJ2-7; TRBD1 might be the D (6 bases). The ends were cut back, 1 base at V and 3 bases at J, with 7 bases in the middle. The germline V gene has CDR1 SGHNT and CDR2 YENEEA. The CDR3 spans 13 residues. CDR3 protein: CASSLGGGYEQYF. CDR3 nucleotide sequence: TGTGCCAGCAGCTTAGGAGGGGGCTACGAGCAGTACTTC.

The V gene is TRBV19, the J gene TRBJ2-2; 11 nucleotides match TRBD2. Unmatched junction bases numbered 9, after V lost 2 bases and J lost 4 bases. This CDR3 is built from 18 residues. CDR1 is LNHDA, CDR2 SQIVND, per germline (reference sequence). The CDR3 DNA follows: TGTGCCAGTAGTATATCTGGGCCTAGCGGGAGGTTCACCGGGGAGCTGTTTTTT. Its protein is CASSISGPSGRFTGELFF.

The rearrangement uses TRBV16 and TRBJ1-5, with D possibly being TRBD1 (5 bases). The CDR3 runs 15 residues. The V gene lost 0 bases and the J gene lost 6 bases, with 12 bases spanning the gap. The germline V gene has CDR1 KGHSY and CDR2 FQNENV. CDR3 nucleotides: TGTGCCAGCAGCCAATCTAGGGGAAGAGTTCAGCCCCAGCATTTT. It is translated as CASSQSRGRVQPQHF.

The chain is built from TRBV7-3 and TRBJ1-1, with 8 bases that match TRBD1. After removal of 5 bases from V and 1 base from J, the junction contained 0 bases not matched to a gene. Germline V lookup: CDR1 SGHTA, CDR2 FQGTGA. This CDR3 contains 13 residues. CDR3: CASSDRGNTEAFF. CDR3 sequence (DNA): TGTGCCAGCAGCGACAGGGGGAACACTGAAGCTTTCTTT.